Listed below are T cell receptor beta chains from one sample, sequenced in a study of prognosis after radiotherapy for stage I lung cancer. TCRdb redid the calling of the multiplex PCR reads with MiXCR, one entry per CDR3 protein. Of about 18,000 distinct CDR3 sequences listed, roughly 30% were seen once; the top ten hold roughly 30%. The specimen was PBMCs, collected before or after stereotactic body radiation therapy (not recorded which). The receptors were sampled from a donor at least 50 years old with non-small cell lung cancer. Each CDR3 is given with its conserved first and last residue. A D gene is named only where the DNA matches it firmly. Size is omitted from some rows. Given values are once, few, many or a class for expanded clones.

d_gene	v_gene	j_gene	abundance	CDR3aa	CDR3nt
-	TRBV2	TRBJ1-6	many	CASSEDYSPLHF	TGTGCCAGCAGTGAAGACTATTCACCCCTCCACTTT
-	TRBV20-1	TRBJ1-2	many	CSARGRLGPEFRGYTF	TGCAGTGCTAGGGGAAGGCTGGGACCCGAATTTCGTGGCTACACCTTC
-	TRBV2	TRBJ2-3	many	CARETRVGTDTQYF	TGTGCCAGAGAGACTAGGGTAGGCACAGATACGCAGTATTTT
TRBD1	TRBV20-1	TRBJ2-7	many	CSAHRGGYEQYF	TGCAGTGCCCACAGGGGCGGGTACGAGCAGTACTTC
-	TRBV28	TRBJ2-2	many	CASSLLVAGELFF	TGTGCCAGCAGTTTATTGGTTGCCGGGGAGCTGTTTTTT
-	TRBV7-2	TRBJ2-7	many	CASSRDFSYEQYF	TGTGCCAGCAGCCGGGACTTCTCCTACGAGCAGTACTTC
TRBD1	TRBV6-2/TRBV6-3	TRBJ2-2	-	CASLPPGTGLVSTGELFF	TGTGCCAGTCTACCGCCCGGGACAGGGCTTGTTTCTACCGGGGAGCTGTTTTTT
-	TRBV6-5	TRBJ2-1	many	CASSYSRYSYNEQFF	TGTGCCAGCAGTTACTCGCGGTACTCCTACAATGAGCAGTTCTTC
-	TRBV30	TRBJ2-2	many	CAWTGYNTGELFF	TGTGCCTGGACAGGTTATAACACCGGGGAGCTGTTTTTT
-	TRBV5-6	TRBJ2-1	many	CASTTGAGFNEQFF	TGTGCCAGCACTACCGGGGCTGGCTTCAATGAGCAGTTCTTC
-	TRBV4-1	TRBJ1-2	many	CASSLQTHTNYGYTF	TGCGCCAGCAGCCTTCAGACACATACTAACTATGGCTACACCTTC
-	TRBV30	TRBJ2-7	-	CAWSVWLEHYF	TGTGCCTGGAGTGTATGGCTAGAGCATTACTTC
-	TRBV30	TRBJ2-3	many	CAWSVSVAFSTDTQYF	TGTGCCTGGAGTGTTTCTGTGGCGTTCAGCACAGATACGCAGTATTTT
-	TRBV28	TRBJ2-7	many	CASSFLGQAYEQYF	TGTGCCAGCAGTTTTTTGGGACAAGCCTACGAGCAGTACTTC
-	TRBV5-6	TRBJ2-1	many	CASSFLLGGTEQFF	TGTGCCAGCAGCTTCCTACTAGGGGGAACTGAGCAGTTCTTC
-	TRBV28	TRBJ2-7	medium-sized	CASTVESSYEQYF	TGTGCCAGCACAGTAGAGAGCTCCTACGAGCAGTACTTC
-	TRBV20-1	TRBJ2-3	many	CSADRGWGLTDTQYF	TGCAGTGCAGATCGGGGGTGGGGTCTCACAGATACGCAGTATTTT
-	TRBV4-2	TRBJ1-2	many	CASSQESVGGYTF	TGTGCCAGCAGCCAAGAGAGCGTCGGTGGCTACACCTTC
-	TRBV15	TRBJ2-5	many	CATSPRGVQETQYF	TGTGCCACCAGTCCCCGTGGGGTCCAAGAGACCCAGTACTTC
-	TRBV20-1	TRBJ2-6	many	CSASGTGAGANVLTF	TGCAGTGCTAGCGGGACCGGGGCTGGGGCCAACGTCCTGACTTTC
-	TRBV2	TRBJ1-5	many	CASSEYEASSQPQHF	TGTGCCAGCAGTGAATATGAGGCAAGCAGCCAGCCCCAGCATTTT
-	TRBV5-6	TRBJ2-7	many	CASSLFTRPYEQYF	TGTGCCAGCAGCTTGTTTACCAGGCCCTACGAGCAGTACTTC
-	TRBV14	TRBJ2-3	medium-sized	CASSQVGASVADTQYF	TGTGCCAGCAGCCAAGTCGGAGCCTCGGTGGCAGATACGCAGTATTTT
TRBD2	TRBV15	TRBJ2-1	many	CATSRDRVGRVLNEQFF	TGTGCCACCAGCAGAGATAGAGTGGGGAGGGTCCTCAATGAGCAGTTCTTC
-	TRBV3-1	TRBJ2-3	many	CASSQDEASTDTQYF	TGTGCCAGCAGCCAAGATGAGGCGAGCACAGATACGCAGTATTTT
TRBD1	TRBV5-6	TRBJ1-2	many	CASSTQGLYGYTF	TGTGCCAGCAGCACACAGGGGCTCTATGGCTACACCTTC
-	TRBV6-1	TRBJ2-1	-	CASSPGTPRDEQSF	TGTGCCAGCAGTCCAGGGACACCCCGAGATGAGCAGTCCTTC
TRBD1	TRBV4-1	TRBJ1-3	many	CASSLRDSSGNTIYF	TGCGCCAGCAGCCTGCGGGACAGCTCTGGAAACACCATATATTTT
TRBD2	TRBV7-7	TRBJ2-5	many	CASSTGTTGETQYF	TGTGCTAGCAGCACCGGGACTACGGGAGAGACCCAGTACTTC
TRBD2	TRBV6-2/TRBV6-3	TRBJ2-1	-	CANTYPLAGVYNEQFF	TGTGCCAACACCTACCCTCTAGCGGGAGTTTACAATGAGCAGTTCTTC
TRBD1	TRBV7-9	TRBJ1-3	-	CVSGLDRASGNTIYF	TGTGTCAGCGGACTGGACAGGGCCTCTGGAAACACCATATATTTT
-	TRBV5-6	TRBJ2-2	many	CASSPARATITGELFF	TGTGCCAGCAGCCCGGCGCGGGCTACGATCACCGGGGAGCTGTTTTTT
-	TRBV5-6	TRBJ2-7	many	CASSLDHQGSLDEQYF	TGTGCCAGCAGCTTGGATCATCAGGGTAGTCTTGACGAGCAGTACTTC
TRBD2	TRBV19	TRBJ2-2	many	CASSILSAAGVGGELFF	TGTGCCAGTAGTATATTATCCGCGGCGGGAGTGGGCGGGGAGCTGTTTTTT
-	TRBV11-1	TRBJ2-7	many	CASSFQGSYEQYF	TGTGCCAGCAGCTTCCAGGGGTCCTACGAGCAGTACTTC
TRBD2	TRBV3-1	TRBJ2-7	many	CASSRETGLTSYEQYF	TGTGCCAGCAGCCGAGAAACGGGACTAACATCCTACGAGCAGTACTTC
TRBD2	TRBV7-2	TRBJ2-1	many	CASSFGTSKQFF	TGTGCCAGCAGCTTCGGGACTAGCAAGCAGTTCTTC
-	TRBV20-1	TRBJ2-7	many	CSASIKTDEQYF	TGCAGTGCTAGTATCAAGACGGACGAGCAGTACTTC
TRBD2	TRBV10-3	TRBJ2-7	many	CASEGGRTSYEQYF	TGTGCCTCGGAGGGCGGGAGGACCTCCTACGAGCAGTACTTC
TRBD2	TRBV5-4	TRBJ2-7	many	CASSPGLAYEQYF	TGTGCCAGCAGCCCGGGACTAGCCTACGAGCAGTACTTC
-	TRBV10-3	TRBJ1-1	many	CAISEDLTEAFF	TGTGCCATCAGTGAGGACCTCACTGAAGCTTTCTTT
-	TRBV3-1	TRBJ2-3	many	CASSRLVTDTQYF	TGTGCCAGCAGCCGACTAGTCACAGATACGCAGTATTTT
TRBD2	TRBV7-6	TRBJ2-5	many	CASSWGRDAGGTWTQYF	TGTGCCAGCAGCTGGGGGCGGGATGCGGGAGGCACGTGGACCCAGTACTTC
-	TRBV6-1	TRBJ2-2	medium-sized	CASSPVAVSYTGELFF	TGTGCCAGCAGTCCGGTTGCCGTCTCATACACCGGGGAGCTGTTTTTT
TRBD2	TRBV28	TRBJ2-1	many	CASSNPGGRYNEQFF	TGTGCCAGCAGTAACCCGGGGGGGAGATACAATGAGCAGTTCTTC
TRBD2	TRBV7-2	TRBJ2-7	many	CASSLSSGPTYEQYF	TGTGCCAGCAGCTTATCTAGCGGGCCAACCTACGAGCAGTACTTC
-	TRBV18	TRBJ2-7	many	CASSPGYEQYF	TGTGCCAGCTCACCTGGCTACGAGCAGTACTTC
-	TRBV5-1	TRBJ2-1	many	CASSLDGHYNEQFF	TGCGCCAGCAGCTTGGATGGTCACTACAATGAGCAGTTCTTC
TRBD2	TRBV11-3	TRBJ2-1	many	CASSKGATSGSYNEQFF	TGTGCCAGCAGCAAAGGGGCAACTAGCGGGAGTTACAATGAGCAGTTCTTC
TRBD1	TRBV28	TRBJ2-7	-	CASIYLGGQNEQYF	TGTGCCAGCATCTACCTAGGGGGACAGAACGAGCAGTACTTC
-	TRBV20-1	TRBJ1-6	medium-sized	CSVARGRNSPLHF	TGCAGTGTCGCGCGGGGGAGAAATTCACCCCTCCACTTT